This T cell receptor beta chain was documented in a study of blood T cell repertoires in COVID-19. Across the study: COVID-19 samples from acute and convalescent phases originated in the United States, Italy and Spain. T cells, B-cell-depleted T cells, or PBMCs provided the cDNA or gDNA that served as material.

Authors' data handling: The authors estimated nucleated cell counts from reference gene primer amplification. TCRdb's copy holds only in-frame clones and misses some; the assay was immunoSEQ multiplex PCR. Clone size and the V and J calls come from that table; the DNA yielded D and trimming. The table lists over 110,000 clones, approximately 88% of them singletons, with approximately 2% in the top ten. J lost 7 bases, V lost 4 bases, and 15 bases had no gene match. The CDR3 has 17 residues. Per germline, CDR1 LGHDT and CDR2 YNNKEL (reference sequence). The chain uses TRBV3-1 (or the pseudogene TRBV3-2) and TRBJ1-4; 7 bases are shared with TRBD1. The sequence was collected from a man aged 70 or older with acute or convalescent COVID-19. The sequenced sample was peripheral blood. This CDR3 reads CASSRSGTAVPGEKLFF. CDR3 coding DNA: TGTGCCAGCAGCCGTTCCGGGACAGCCGTCCCCGGTGAAAAACTGTTTTTT.